These 31 T cell receptor beta chains came from one sample sequenced in a study of control samples from healthy donors and cancer patients. The data were produced by immunoSEQ multiplex PCR, yet TCRdb's version contains in-frame clones alone and is incomplete. The sample holds about 80,000 clones, roughly 90% seen once. Sequencing was carried out using blood. All receptors come from a man aged 50 or older in good health.

The V gene is TRBV29-1, the J gene TRBJ1-1; D is uncertain. Germline CDR1 reads SQVTM; CDR2 reads ANQGSEA. Trimming left V 6 bases short and J 0 bases short, with 11 bases between. The CDR3 has 13 residues. The CDR3 loop is CSVGGRMNTEAFF. The CDR3 nucleotides read TGCAGCGTCGGAGGCCGGATGAACACTGAAGCTTTCTTT.

The chain couples TRBV9 to TRBJ1-5; D is ambiguous. V lost 4 bases to trimming and J lost 0 bases, with 8 bases between them. The CDR3 is 14 residues long. The germline gives CDR1 SGDLS, CDR2 YYNGEE. CDR3 amino acids: CASSHGSSNQPQHF. In DNA form, the CDR3 reads TGTGCCAGCAGCCATGGTAGTAGCAATCAGCCCCAGCATTTT.

This chain links TRBV6-4 with TRBJ1-2; TRBD1 might be the D (6 bases). This CDR3 comprises 16 residues. Per germline, CDR1 MRHNA and CDR2 SNTAGT. V was pared by 5 bases and J by 3 bases, with 19 bases between. Here the CDR3 DNA reads TGTGCCAGCAGTAGGGGTTATGGGGGGCCCGACTATGGCTACACCTTC. It is translated as CASSRGYGGPDYGYTF.

V gene TRBV5-6 combines with J gene TRBJ2-7, with D perhaps TRBD2 (7 bases). Between the trimmed V and J ends, which lost 3 bases and 6 bases, there was a span of 16 bases. Germline V CDR1 and CDR2: SGHDT, YYEEEE. This CDR3 has 14 residues. Here the CDR3 reads CASSSGGPGGEQYF. In nucleotides, the CDR3 is TGTGCCAGCAGCTCGGGGGGCCCCGGGGGCGAGCAGTACTTC.

The chain joins TRBV13 to TRBJ2-2, with D possibly being TRBD1 (6 bases). The CDR3 totals 14 residues. Germline loops: CDR1 PRHDT, CDR2 FYEKMQ (reference sequence). V was shortened by 6 bases and J by 3 bases, with 11 bases between the two germline ends. The CDR3 spells CASRDNRDTGELFF. As DNA, the CDR3 is TGTGCCAGCAGGGATAACAGGGACACCGGGGAGCTGTTTTTT.

The V and J genes are TRBV11-2 and TRBJ1-1; D remains ambiguous. The V and J ends lost 0 bases and 10 bases respectively, with 18 bases between them. The CDR3 has 15 amino acids. Germline CDR1 SGHAT, CDR2 FQNNGV. The CDR3 loop reads CASSLDIRSRDGAFF. DNA for the CDR3: TGTGCCAGCAGCTTAGATATAAGGTCACGAGATGGAGCTTTCTTT.

This chain links TRBV6-5 with TRBJ1-1; the D gene is possibly TRBD1 (6 bases). The CDR3 is made up of 15 amino acids. V lost 3 bases and J lost 5, with 16 bases in between. Germline CDR1 is MNHEY and CDR2 is SVGAGI. The CDR3 DNA reads TGTGCCAGCAGTTATAGGGCAACAGGGCAGACTGAAGCTTTCTTT. Its protein is CASSYRATGQTEAFF.

CDR3 sequence reads: CAWSRGPGEKLFF. The DNA of the CDR3 is TGTGCCTGGAGTCGAGGGCCGGGGGAAAAACTGTTTTTT. V usage is TRBV30 and J usage is TRBJ1-4; D is ambiguous. CDR1 is GTSNPN, CDR2 SVGIG, per germline (reference sequence). V was clipped by 2 bases and J by 8 bases, with 12 bases between them. This CDR3 comprises 13 residues.

The V gene is TRBV14, the J gene TRBJ2-2; D gene ambiguous. V lost 0 bases and J 6 bases, leaving 14 bases between the germline ends. The CDR3 has 16 residues. Germline V gene lookup returns CDR1 SGHDN and CDR2 FVKESK. The CDR3 nucleotides are TGTGCCAGCAGCCAAGAAGGGATTACCTCGTCCGGGGAGCTGTTTTTT. It translates to CASSQEGITSSGELFF.

The rearrangement uses TRBV18 and TRBJ2-1; the D gene is possibly TRBD2 (5 bases). The V and J ends lost 3 bases and 3 bases respectively, with 15 bases between them. CDR3 length: 16 residues. CDR1 and CDR2 from the germline V gene are KGHSH and LQKENI. CDR3 amino acids: CASSPLSRGNYNEQFF. The CDR3 nucleotides read TGTGCCAGCTCACCGCTTAGCCGGGGAAACTACAATGAGCAGTTCTTC.

The chain uses TRBV25-1 and TRBJ1-1, with D uncertain. Germline assignment: CDR1 MGHDK and CDR2 SYGVNS. Trimming took off 6 bases at V and 5 bases at J, with 16 bases between the two ends. The CDR3 spans 14 residues. Here the CDR3 DNA reads TGTGCCAGCAGGCTAGACACCCCGGGGACTGAAGCTTTCTTT. Translating gives CASRLDTPGTEAFF.

The chain has TRBV24-1 and TRBJ1-2; D might be TRBD1 (6 bases). The CDR3 is made up of 14 amino acids. In germline, CDR1 is KGHDR, CDR2 SFDVKD. Trimming shortened V by 2 bases and J by 2 bases, and 8 bases separated the two germline ends. As DNA, the CDR3 is TGTGCCACCAGTGATTGGGGGGCAAACTATGGCTACACCTTC. Its translation is CATSDWGANYGYTF.

The chain is built from TRBV6-5 and TRBJ1-2; D ambiguous. The CDR3 has 14 amino acids. The ends were cut back, 0 bases at V and 7 bases at J, with 12 bases in the middle. CDR1 and CDR2 from the germline V gene are MNHEY and SVGAGI. The CDR3 reads CASSYSKSTGGYTF. The CDR3 DNA is TGTGCCAGCAGTTACTCGAAATCGACCGGTGGCTACACCTTC.

The chain carries TRBV5-1 and TRBJ2-7; 11 bases are a match to TRBD2. Germline V gives CDR1 SGHRS, CDR2 YFSETQ. The length of the CDR3 is 15 residues. J lost 0 bases, V lost 5 bases, and 4 bases had no gene match. The CDR3 is CASRSSGGLSYEQYF. CDR3 in DNA: TGCGCCAGCAGGTCTAGCGGGGGGCTCTCCTACGAGCAGTACTTC.

This clone was seen a handful of times. This chain connects TRBV4-1 to TRBJ2-5; 9 bases are shared with TRBD2. Trimming at V came to 0 bases and at J to 2 bases, leaving 10 bases not matched to a gene. The length of the CDR3 is 18 residues. CDR1 is MGHRA, CDR2 YSYEKL, per germline. The CDR3 reads CASSQDRDSGGTQETQYF. CDR3 in DNA: TGCGCCAGCAGCCAAGATCGTGATAGCGGGGGCACGCAAGAGACCCAGTACTTC.

This chain connects TRBV5-1 to TRBJ2-5; TRBD1 is a possible D gene (5 bases). CDR1 and CDR2 (germline): SGHRS, YFSETQ. The CDR3 spans 13 residues. V was shortened by 7 bases and J by 7 bases, with 17 bases between the two germline ends. This chain's CDR3 is CASSPDSLGTQYF. The CDR3 region has the DNA TGCGCCAGCTCCCCCGACAGCCTAGGGACCCAGTACTTC.

This clone was picked up one time. The CDR3 loop is CASSYFGDRGRNEQYF. CDR3 DNA: TGTGCCAGCAGTTACTTTGGGGACAGGGGGCGCAACGAGCAGTACTTC. The gene calls are TRBV6-6 and TRBJ2-7; 12 nucleotides align to TRBD1. The V and J ends lost 1 base and 5 bases, in that order; junction bases with no gene match: 6. This CDR3 contains 16 residues. CDR1 is MNHNY, CDR2 SVGAGI, per germline (reference sequence).

The chain employs TRBV6-6 and TRBJ1-5, with no clear D. CDR1 is MNHNY and CDR2 is SVGAGI in the germline V gene (reference sequence). The V end was cut by 6 bases, the J end by 5 bases, with 11 bases between. The CDR3 loop spans 13 amino acids. This CDR3 reads CASRRTGDQPQHF. Here the CDR3 DNA reads TGTGCCAGCAGACGGACGGGAGATCAGCCCCAGCATTTT.

In this sample, this clone turned up once. The chain has TRBV6-6 and TRBJ1-1; maybe TRBD1 (6 bases). Trimming took off 6 bases at V and 1 base at J, with 9 bases between the two ends. The CDR3 has 13 residues. Germline lookup yields CDR1 MNHNY and CDR2 SVGAGI (reference sequence). The CDR3 DNA reads TGTGCCAGCAGCCTGGACAGGAACACTGAAGCTTTCTTT. It encodes CASSLDRNTEAFF.

The chain combines TRBV27 with TRBJ1-2; no firm D call. CDR1 is MNHEY and CDR2 is SMNVEV in the germline V gene (reference sequence). CDR3 length: 13 residues. V lost 4 bases to trimming and J lost 2 bases, with 8 bases between them. The CDR3 is CASSSTENYGYTF. The DNA of the CDR3 is TGTGCCAGCAGTTCCACAGAAAACTATGGCTACACCTTC.

V and J are TRBV20-1 and TRBJ1-2; unclear D gene. CDR3 length: 17 amino acids. Germline CDR1 reads DFQATT; CDR2 reads SNEGSKA (reference sequence). The V end lost 3 bases, the J end lost 8 bases, and 28 bases lay between the germline ends. In DNA, the CDR3 is TGCAGTGCTAGTAGGAATACGGCCTCGGTTTCGCCGGGCGGCTACACCTTC. As protein: CSASRNTASVSPGGYTF.

This chain uses TRBV5-4 with TRBJ1-2; a weak D match, TRBD1 (6 bases). V was shortened by 0 bases and J by 8 bases, with 14 bases between the two germline ends. This CDR3 has 14 amino acids. The germline gives CDR1 SGHNT, CDR2 YYREEE (reference sequence). CDR3 sequence reads: CASSLGGGAHGYTF. The CDR3 bases are TGTGCCAGCAGCTTGGGAGGGGGGGCGCACGGCTACACCTTC. Complete variable domain (other parts from reference TRBV5-4 and TRBJ1-2): ETGVTQSPTHLIKTRGQQVTLRCSSQSGHNTVSWYQQALGQGPQFIFQYYREEENGRGNFPPRFSGLQFPNYSSELNVNALELDDSALYLCASSLGGGAHGYTFGSGTRLTVV.

J is TRBJ1-5 and V is TRBV10-3, with TRBD1 matching over 7 bases. Unmatched junction bases numbered 6, after V lost 2 bases and J lost 2 bases. The CDR3 is 16 amino acids. Germline V gene data show CDR1 as ENHRY and CDR2 as SYGVKD. The CDR3 protein is CAISEHRGEGNQPQHF. The CDR3 region has the DNA TGTGCCATCAGTGAGCACAGGGGTGAGGGCAATCAGCCCCAGCATTTT.

The V call is TRBV28, the J call TRBJ2-5; D could derive from TRBD1 or TRBD2 (5 bases each). Per germline, CDR1 MDHEN and CDR2 SYDVKM. V was cut by 2 bases and J by 2 bases, with 9 bases left in between. CDR3 length: 14 residues. Here the CDR3 reads CASSLGGRQETQYF. The DNA for the CDR3 is TGTGCCAGCAGTTTAGGGGGTCGGCAAGAGACCCAGTACTTC.

The chain has TRBV2 and TRBJ1-2; 7 nucleotides line up with TRBD1. Germline V lookup: CDR1 SNHLY, CDR2 FYNNEI. After removal of 0 bases from V and 1 base from J, the junction contained 5 bases not matched to a gene. This CDR3 comprises 16 residues. The CDR3 DNA follows: TGTGCCAGCAGTGAAGCGACCGGGACAGTTAACTATGGCTACACCTTC. It specifies CASSEATGTVNYGYTF.

The chain couples TRBV5-1 to TRBJ1-1, with 7 bases identical to TRBD1. CDR3 size: 14 residues. Germline V gene data show CDR1 as SGHRS and CDR2 as YFSETQ. J gave up 5 bases and V 3 bases, and 7 bases lay outside the gene matches. CDR3: CASSWTGGGTEAFF. CDR3 nucleotides: TGCGCCAGCAGCTGGACAGGCGGAGGAACTGAAGCTTTCTTT.

The chain joins TRBV11-2 to TRBJ1-4; perhaps TRBD1 as D (5 bases). V was pared by 4 bases and J by 0 bases, with 6 bases between. Germline CDR1 SGHAT, CDR2 FQNNGV. The CDR3 loop spans 14 amino acids. The CDR3 sequence: CASSWGSTNEKLFF. Written as DNA, the CDR3 is TGTGCCAGCAGCTGGGGGTCAACTAATGAAAAACTGTTTTTT.

The chain carries TRBV14 and TRBJ1-3; no reliable D call. Germline CDR1 and CDR2: SGHDN and FVKESK. V was pared by 2 bases and J by 5 bases, with 13 bases between. CDR3 length equals 15 residues. CDR3 sequence reads: CASSQRGSGRNTIYF. The CDR3 nucleotides are TGTGCCAGCAGCCAACGGGGAAGCGGCAGAAACACCATATATTTT.

The chain uses TRBV27 and TRBJ2-6; D might be TRBD2 (5 bases). The germline gives CDR1 MNHEY, CDR2 SMNVEV (reference sequence). CDR3 length: 13 amino acids. Trimming left V 8 bases short and J 4 bases short, with 9 bases between. As DNA, the CDR3 is TGTGCCAGCTCCTCGGGAGGGGCCAACGTCCTGACTTTC. The encoded protein is CASSSGGANVLTF.

CDR3 sequence: CASSQDGGGNQPQHF. As DNA, the CDR3 is TGTGCCAGCAGCCAAGATGGGGGCGGCAATCAGCCCCAGCATTTT. The chain joins TRBV3-1 (or the pseudogene TRBV3-2) to TRBJ1-5, with D tentatively TRBD1 (6 bases). V lost 0 bases and J lost 2, with 8 bases in between. The CDR3 loop spans 15 amino acids. Germline CDR1 and CDR2: LGHDT and YNNKEL (reference sequence).

V and J are TRBV10-3 and TRBJ2-7; D is possibly TRBD1 or TRBD2 (5 bases each). Trimming took 8 bases from V and 5 from J, leaving 10 bases between them. The germline CDR1 and CDR2 sequences are ENHRY and SYGVKD. The CDR3 is 11 amino acids. The CDR3 is CAIHVGDEQYF. For the CDR3, the DNA is TGTGCCATCCACGTGGGGGACGAGCAGTACTTC.